This is a list of T cell receptor beta chains from one sample in a study of OX40 agonist ivuxolimab in advanced cancers. The data were produced by immunoSEQ multiplex PCR, yet TCRdb's version contains in-frame clones alone and is incomplete. The data contain roughly 51,000 clones, roughly 87% of them singletons. The sequencing used CD4+ or CD8+ T cells sorted from blood, collected in a trial of the OX40 agonist ivuxolimab. These TCRs come from an adult with an advanced solid tumor such as melanoma, head and neck, liver or kidney cancer. The CDR3 runs from the conserved cysteine through the conserved F or W. D genes are given only for firm matches. Clone size appears in some rows only: once, few, many, or a class for an expanded clone.

clone_size	v_call	j_call	d_call	cdr3_nt	cdr3_aa
-	TRBV19	TRBJ1-5	-	TGTGCCAGTAAGGGCGGGGGAGGCAATCAGCCCCAGCATTTT	CASKGGGGNQPQHF
-	TRBV28	TRBJ1-2	-	TGTGCCAGCAGCATCGCAGGAGTAGACACCTTC	CASSIAGVDTF
-	TRBV14	TRBJ1-2	-	TGTGCCAGCAGCCAAGGGGGCGGTTTAGGAGGCTACACCTTC	CASSQGGGLGGYTF
once	TRBV15	TRBJ1-5	-	TGTGCCACCAGCAGAGTGGCAGCATACAATCAGCCCCAGCATTTT	CATSRVAAYNQPQHF
-	TRBV7-3	TRBJ2-1	-	TGTGCCAGCAGCTTAACTCCGGGGGCTGAGCAGTTCTTC	CASSLTPGAEQFF
-	TRBV11-2	TRBJ2-1	-	TGTGCCAGCAGCTTAACTGGAAGGGGTGACAATGAACAGTTCTTC	CASSLTGRGDNEQFF
-	TRBV9	TRBJ1-2	TRBD1	TGTGCCAGCAGCATACAGGGGGAGAACTATGGCTACACCTTC	CASSIQGENYGYTF
-	TRBV7-9	TRBJ1-1	TRBD1	TGTGCCAGCAGCTTGGGACAGGTCACTGAAGCTTTCTTT	CASSLGQVTEAFF
-	TRBV7-5	TRBJ2-1	-	TGTGTCAGAAGCTTTAGCGGGAGCTTCTACAATGAGCAGTTCTTC	CVRSFSGSFYNEQFF
-	TRBV4-1	TRBJ2-2	-	TGCGCCAGCAGCCAAGGGTCCGGGGAGCTGTTTTTT	CASSQGSGELFF
-	TRBV13	TRBJ1-5	-	TGTGCCAGCAGCTTAAGTGGGGAAAATCAGCCCCAGCATTTT	CASSLSGENQPQHF
-	TRBV9	TRBJ2-1	-	TGTGCCAGCAGCCCATACTTGGGCTACAATGAGCAGTTCTTC	CASSPYLGYNEQFF
-	TRBV19	TRBJ2-2	-	TGTGCCAGTAGTGTCCGGTCCGAGGGTCTCGCCGAGAGGGAGCTGTTTTTT	CASSVRSEGLAERELFF
-	TRBV9	TRBJ2-5	-	TGTGCCAGCAGCCCCGAGGGGGGAGGAGAGACCCAGTACTTC	CASSPEGGGETQYF
few	TRBV10-3	TRBJ2-1	-	TGTGCCATCAGTGAGTACCCCCACAATGAGCAGTTCTTC	CAISEYPHNEQFF
-	TRBV7-8	TRBJ2-1	TRBD2	TGTGCCAGCAACCCCCCGGGGACTAGCGGGAGCCGGGGGCAGTTCTTC	CASNPPGTSGSRGQFF
-	TRBV25-1	TRBJ1-2	-	TGTGCCAGCAATCAGGGGAACTATGGCTACACCTTC	CASNQGNYGYTF
-	TRBV7-3	TRBJ1-1	-	TGTGCCAGCAGCGGATCGGGGAACACTGAAGCTTTCTTT	CASSGSGNTEAFF
-	TRBV27	TRBJ1-1	-	TGTGCCAGCAAAACCGGACTGTACACTGAAGCTTTCTTT	CASKTGLYTEAFF
-	TRBV15	TRBJ2-1	TRBD1	TGTGCCACCAGGTTCGGGACAGGCGACCTAGACAATGAGCAGTTCTTC	CATRFGTGDLDNEQFF
-	TRBV9	TRBJ2-7	-	TGTGCCAGCAGTCACCCTCCTGGGGACGAGCAGTACTTC	CASSHPPGDEQYF
-	TRBV7-6	TRBJ1-3	TRBD1	TGTGCCAGCAGCTTTGAGGGGGCGCCCGGAAACACCATATATTTT	CASSFEGAPGNTIYF